The 23 T cell receptor beta chains reported below all come from one sample, sequenced in a study of siplizumab effects on memory and regulatory T cells. Using immunoSEQ multiplex PCR, the repertoire was profiled, and TCRdb retains in-frame clones only, with some absent. The data show 45,000 to 50,000 clones, roughly 90% seen once. The sample comprised naive CD8+ T cells sorted from blood. The receptors here all came from a human donor in good health.

The rearrangement joins TRBV19 to TRBJ2-7, with a weak D call TRBD2 (7 bases). The germline V gene has CDR1 LNHDA and CDR2 SQIVND (reference sequence). This CDR3 spans 15 amino acids. Deletions cut 3 bases from V and 5 bases from J, with 17 bases between. CDR3 residues: CASSIYAGALDEQYF. Here the CDR3 DNA reads TGTGCCAGTAGTATCTACGCGGGGGCCCTTGACGAGCAGTACTTC.

The rearrangement links TRBV19 to TRBJ2-7, with D perhaps TRBD1 (5 bases). The V gene's germline CDR1 is LNHDA and CDR2 SQIVND (reference sequence). The CDR3 length is 13 residues. The germline V and J ends were trimmed by 7 bases and 0 bases, with 10 bases remaining between them. CDR3 DNA sequence: TGTGCCAGTACGGACAAGATCTCCTACGAGCAGTACTTC. This encodes CASTDKISYEQYF.

The CDR3 is CASTRQSDNEQFF. The CDR3 nucleotides read TGTGCCAGCACTAGACAGAGCGACAATGAGCAGTTCTTC. The V call is TRBV5-8, the J call TRBJ2-1, with D perhaps matching TRBD1 (5 bases). Germline V gives CDR1 SGHTS, CDR2 YDEGEE. This CDR3 has 13 amino acids. Deletions cut 6 bases from V and 5 bases from J, with 12 bases between.

The rearrangement uses TRBV5-4 and TRBJ2-1, with TRBD2 matching over 7 bases. The CDR3 is 14 amino acids. Trimming took 0 bases from V and 8 from J; bases not matched to a gene: 5. From germline, CDR1 is SGHNT and CDR2 YYREEE (reference sequence). CDR3 bases: TGTGCCAGCAGCTTGGAGGGCGGGAGTTATGAGCAGTTCTTC. The encoded protein is CASSLEGGSYEQFF.

The chain joins TRBV21-1 to TRBJ2-7; TRBD1 was called by the table and not checked on the DNA. TRBV21-1 is annotated as a pseudogene. This CDR3 region has 16 residues. The CDR3 spells CASSKGLRGGQYEQYF. CDR3 nucleotide sequence: TGTGCCAGCAGCAAAGGGTTGCGAGGGGGCCAGTACGAGCAGTACTTC.

The CDR3 DNA reads TGTGCCAGTAGTATCTGGACAGACTCCTACAATGAGCAGTTCTTC. It is translated as CASSIWTDSYNEQFF. The chain is built from TRBV19 and TRBJ2-1, with D perhaps matching TRBD1 (6 bases). Germline V gene sequence: CDR1 LNHDA, CDR2 SQIVND (reference sequence). The CDR3 is 15 amino acids. Deletions cut 3 bases from V and 0 bases from J, with 9 bases between.

The chain couples TRBV4-1 to TRBJ1-1, with D perhaps matching TRBD1 (5 bases). The V end lost 0 bases, the J end lost 7 bases, and 9 bases lay between the germline ends. Per germline, CDR1 MGHRA and CDR2 YSYEKL. There are 13 residues in the CDR3. CDR3 sequence: CASSQEGRSEAFF. CDR3 DNA sequence: TGCGCCAGCAGCCAAGAGGGACGGAGTGAAGCTTTCTTT.

The J gene is TRBJ2-5, the V gene TRBV2; D perhaps matches TRBD2 (5 bases). The germline CDR1 and CDR2 sequences are SNHLY and FYNNEI. The CDR3 loop spans 15 amino acids. V was cut by 0 bases and J by 5 bases, with 13 bases left in between. The CDR3 protein is CASSEARSSRETQYF. The CDR3 DNA sequence: TGTGCCAGCAGTGAAGCGCGATCTAGCAGGGAGACCCAGTACTTC.

The chain joins TRBV23-1 to TRBJ2-7; 7 nucleotides agree with TRBD1. TRBV23-1 is labeled an ORF, and its function is uncertain. The CDR3 runs to 13 residues. The trim removed 4 bases at V and 5 bases at J, leaving 5 bases unmatched. This CDR3 is CASSRDRAHEQYF. In DNA form, the CDR3 reads TGCGCCAGCAGTCGTGACAGGGCCCACGAGCAGTACTTC.

This clone has a handful of counts. The chain links TRBV19 to TRBJ2-7, with D tentatively TRBD1 or TRBD2 (5 bases each). Germline V gene sequence: CDR1 LNHDA, CDR2 SQIVND (reference sequence). The CDR3 covers 13 residues. Trimming removed 6 bases from V and 6 bases from J, with 15 bases in between. The DNA for the CDR3 is TGTGCCAGTAGGAGACGGGACGCCGCCGAGCAGTACTTC. It is translated as CASRRRDAAEQYF. Based on the CDR3 plus reference TRBV19 and TRBJ2-7, the full variable domain is DGGITQSPKYLFRKEGQNVTLSCEQNLNHDAMYWYRQDPGQGLRLIYYSQIVNDFQKGDIAEGYSVSREKKESFPLTVTSAQKNPTAFYLCASRRRDAAEQYFGPGTRLTVT.

The chain carries TRBV7-9 and TRBJ2-3, with D uncertain. CDR1 and CDR2 from the germline V gene are SEHNR and FQNEAQ (reference sequence). Trimming stripped 10 bases from V and 6 bases from J, with 11 bases between. The CDR3 has 11 residues. The CDR3 sequence is CANSRADTQYF. CDR3 in DNA: TGTGCCAACTCTAGGGCGGATACGCAGTATTTT.

This clone has just a few counts. This rearrangement joins TRBV14 to TRBJ2-1; no firm D call. CDR1 SGHDN and CDR2 FVKESK come from the germline V gene. Deletions cut 0 bases from V and 7 bases from J, with 16 bases between. The CDR3 is 16 amino acids. This CDR3 reads CASSQDYGLGWNEQFF. DNA of the CDR3: TGTGCCAGCAGCCAAGATTACGGCTTAGGATGGAATGAGCAGTTCTTC.

The V call is TRBV27, the J call TRBJ2-7, with 7 bases identical to TRBD1. Germline V gene sequence: CDR1 MNHEY, CDR2 SMNVEV (reference sequence). V lost 6 bases, J lost 2 bases, and 4 bases stayed unmatched. The CDR3 is 13 residues long. CDR3 DNA: TGTGCCAGCAGCCTGACAGGGACCTACGAGCAGTACTTC. It codes for CASSLTGTYEQYF.

The chain couples TRBV1 to TRBJ2-7; TRBD2, the table's D call, lacks a check against the DNA. TRBV1 is given as a pseudogene. This CDR3 comprises 16 residues. The CDR3 spells CTSSQVAAISSYEQYF. CDR3 nucleotide sequence: TGCACCAGCAGCCAAGTTGCGGCTATAAGCTCCTACGAGCAGTACTTC.

The genes are TRBV19 and TRBJ2-7; the match to TRBD2 covers 7 bases. The CDR3 loop spans 15 amino acids. V lost 1 base to trimming and J lost 3 bases; unmatched junction nucleotides: 6. CDR1 is LNHDA and CDR2 is SQIVND in the germline V gene (reference sequence). This CDR3 reads CASSIGGGSIYEQYF. CDR3 nucleotide sequence: TGTGCCAGTAGTATAGGGGGGGGATCTATCTACGAGCAGTACTTC.

This chain connects TRBV9 to TRBJ2-1; D is uncertain. The CDR3 covers 12 residues. V was pared by 3 bases and J by 5 bases, with 6 bases between. The germline CDR1 and CDR2 sequences are SGDLS and YYNGEE. The CDR3 region is CASSGQDNEQFF. The CDR3 DNA reads TGTGCCAGCAGCGGCCAAGACAATGAGCAGTTCTTC. The variable domain in full, with the rest retrieved from reference TRBV9 and TRBJ2-1, is DSGVTQTPKHLITATGQRVTLRCSPRSGDLSVYWYQQSLDQGLQFLIQYYNGEERAKGNILERFSAQQFPDLHSELNLSSLELGDSALYFCASSGQDNEQFFGPGTRLTVL.

The rearrangement links TRBV7-9 to TRBJ2-3, with D possibly TRBD1 on 7 matching bases. CDR1 is SEHNR, CDR2 FQNEAQ, per germline (reference sequence). The V end was cut by 6 bases, the J end by 6 bases, with 16 bases between. The length of the CDR3 is 14 residues. The CDR3 region is CASRQTAGGDTQYF. The CDR3 DNA reads TGTGCCAGCAGACAAACTGCAGGGGGGGATACGCAGTATTTT.

This rearrangement joins TRBV7-9 to TRBJ2-5; 8 positions agree with TRBD1. From germline, CDR1 is SEHNR and CDR2 FQNEAQ (reference sequence). CDR3 size: 13 residues. DNA for the CDR3: TGTGCGGTACCGAGGACAGGGCAAGAGACCCAGTACTTC. This gives the protein CAVPRTGQETQYF. The full variable domain, its missing parts supplied by reference TRBV7-9 and TRBJ2-5, is DTGVSQNPRHKITKRGQNVTFRCDPISEHNRLYWYRQTLGQGPEFLTYFQNEAQLEKSRLLSDRFSAERPKGSFSTLEIQRTEQGDSAMYLCAVPRTGQETQYFGPGTRLLVL.

The chain employs TRBV12-5 and TRBJ1-6; D is unclear. CDR3 length: 16 amino acids. V was cut by 3 bases and J by 5 bases, with 14 bases left in between. Germline CDR1 is LGHNT and CDR2 is FRNRAP. CDR3 sequence (DNA): TGTGCTAGTGGTTTTCTAGGCCTTTCAGATAATTCACCCCTCCACTTT. Amino acid sequence: CASGFLGLSDNSPLHF.

The J gene is TRBJ1-3, the V gene TRBV4-1, with D unclear. Looked up from germline, CDR1 is MGHRA and CDR2 is YSYEKL. V lost 0 bases and J lost 2, with 8 bases in between. CDR3 length: 15 residues. CDR3 residues: CASSQDTTTGNTIYF. Here the CDR3 DNA reads TGCGCCAGCAGCCAAGACACGACCACTGGAAACACCATATATTTT.

The chain uses TRBV18 and TRBJ2-2, with D unresolved. Germline V CDR1 and CDR2: KGHSH, LQKENI. This CDR3 spans 17 amino acids. V was shortened by 0 bases and J by 1 base, with 12 bases between the two germline ends. The CDR3 nucleotides are TGTGCCAGCTCACCACCGATGGAACCGAAGAACACCGGGGAGCTGTTTTTT. As protein: CASSPPMEPKNTGELFF.

This chain joins TRBV27 and TRBJ2-7; D is perhaps TRBD1 (6 bases). The germline V and J ends were trimmed by 10 bases and 1 base, with 14 bases remaining between them. This CDR3 region has 13 residues. Germline-derived CDR1 and CDR2 are MNHEY and SMNVEV (reference sequence). As DNA, the CDR3 is TGTGCCACACAGGGTTTTGGGTCCTACGAGCAGTACTTC. Protein: CATQGFGSYEQYF.

The chain joins TRBV5-4 to TRBJ2-1; D is uncertain. CDR3 length: 13 residues. Germline V CDR1 and CDR2: SGHNT, YYREEE (reference sequence). Trimming pared 0 bases from V and 7 bases from J, leaving 8 bases between. Here the CDR3 reads CASSLGTPNEQFF. CDR3 coding DNA: TGTGCCAGCAGCTTGGGTACTCCTAATGAGCAGTTCTTC.